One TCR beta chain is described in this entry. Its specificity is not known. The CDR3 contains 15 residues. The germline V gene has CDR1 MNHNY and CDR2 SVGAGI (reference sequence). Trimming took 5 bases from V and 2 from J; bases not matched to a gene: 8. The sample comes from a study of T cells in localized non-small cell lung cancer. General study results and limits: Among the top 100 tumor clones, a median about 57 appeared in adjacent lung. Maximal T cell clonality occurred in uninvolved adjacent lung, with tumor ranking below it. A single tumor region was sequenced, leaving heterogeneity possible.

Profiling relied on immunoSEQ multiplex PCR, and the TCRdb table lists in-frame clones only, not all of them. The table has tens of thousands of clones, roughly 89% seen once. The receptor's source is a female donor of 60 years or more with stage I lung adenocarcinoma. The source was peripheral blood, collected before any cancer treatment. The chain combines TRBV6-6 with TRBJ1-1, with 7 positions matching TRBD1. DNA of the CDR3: TGTGCCAGCAGTGAGCGGGACAGTTTAAACACTGAAGCTTTCTTT. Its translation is CASSERDSLNTEAFF.